The clone carrying this T cell receptor (beta chain) was observed many times. What it recognizes is unknown. Amplified TCR beta CDR3 regions were obtained using RNA transcripts as template. Second-round multiplex PCR came after a first-round RT-PCR that employed HTBI primers. One entry per CDR3 protein results from TCRdb running MiXCR on the multiplex PCR reads. Here the sample spans fewer than 650,000 distinct CDR3 sequences, 20% to 25% being singletons. The junction had 7 bases not matched to a gene; V was cut back by 4 bases and J by 8 bases. The V gene's germline CDR1 is DFQATT and CDR2 SNEGSKA (reference sequence). The CDR3 is made up of 12 amino acids. PBMCs were isolated by Ficoll-Paque density gradient centrifugation, using 7.5 to 10 ml of fresh peripheral blood as the starting material. The data belong to a study of Graves' ophthalmopathy and Graves' hyperthyroidism. Study summary: Pretreatment peripheral blood was obtained at initial diagnosis.

Whole-study findings and limits: Sensitivity of approximately 70% and specificity of roughly 78% were achieved by the model that predicted ophthalmopathy progression.

The sequence was obtained from a woman between 18 and 29 years old with stable Graves' hyperthyroidism. Some clones in this sample may be carry-over from other donors' samples. Sequenced sample: peripheral blood. The chain carries TRBV20-1 and TRBJ2-7, with TRBD1 matching 8 bases. CDR3 coding DNA: TGCAGTGCTACGGACAGGGACGAACAGCAGTACTTC. It specifies CSATDRDEQQYF.